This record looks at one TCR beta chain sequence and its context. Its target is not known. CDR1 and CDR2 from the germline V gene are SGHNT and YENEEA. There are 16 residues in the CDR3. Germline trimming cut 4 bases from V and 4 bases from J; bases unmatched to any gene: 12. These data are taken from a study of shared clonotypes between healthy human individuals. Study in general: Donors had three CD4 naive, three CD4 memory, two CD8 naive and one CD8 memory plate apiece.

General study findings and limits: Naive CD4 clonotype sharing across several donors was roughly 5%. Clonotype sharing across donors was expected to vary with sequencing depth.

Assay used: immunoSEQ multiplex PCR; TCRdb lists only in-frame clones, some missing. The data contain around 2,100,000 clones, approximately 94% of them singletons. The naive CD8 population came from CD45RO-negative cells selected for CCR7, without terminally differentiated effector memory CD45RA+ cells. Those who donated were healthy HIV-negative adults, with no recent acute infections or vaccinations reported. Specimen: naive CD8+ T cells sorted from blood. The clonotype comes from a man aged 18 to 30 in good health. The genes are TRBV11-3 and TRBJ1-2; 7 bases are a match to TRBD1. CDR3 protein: CASSSLTMTGIYGYTF. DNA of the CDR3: TGTGCCAGCAGCTCGCTTACGATGACAGGGATCTATGGCTACACCTTC.